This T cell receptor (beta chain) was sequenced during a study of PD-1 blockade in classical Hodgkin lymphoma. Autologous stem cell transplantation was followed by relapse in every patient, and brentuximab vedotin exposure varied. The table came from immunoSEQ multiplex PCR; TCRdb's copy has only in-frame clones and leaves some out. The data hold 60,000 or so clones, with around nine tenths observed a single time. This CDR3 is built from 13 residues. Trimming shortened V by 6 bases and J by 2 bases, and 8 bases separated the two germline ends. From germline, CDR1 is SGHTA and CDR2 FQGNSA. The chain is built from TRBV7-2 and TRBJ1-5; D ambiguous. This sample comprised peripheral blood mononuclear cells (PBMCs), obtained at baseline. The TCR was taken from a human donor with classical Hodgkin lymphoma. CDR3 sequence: CASRAQGNQPQHF. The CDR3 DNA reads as TGTGCCAGCAGGGCTCAGGGCAATCAGCCCCAGCATTTT. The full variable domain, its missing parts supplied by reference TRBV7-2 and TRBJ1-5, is GAGVSQSPSNKVTEKGKDVELRCDPISGHTALYWYRQSLGQGLEFLIYFQGNSAPDKSGLPSDRFSAERTGGSVSTLTIQRTQQEDSAVYLCASRAQGNQPQHFGDGTRLSIL.